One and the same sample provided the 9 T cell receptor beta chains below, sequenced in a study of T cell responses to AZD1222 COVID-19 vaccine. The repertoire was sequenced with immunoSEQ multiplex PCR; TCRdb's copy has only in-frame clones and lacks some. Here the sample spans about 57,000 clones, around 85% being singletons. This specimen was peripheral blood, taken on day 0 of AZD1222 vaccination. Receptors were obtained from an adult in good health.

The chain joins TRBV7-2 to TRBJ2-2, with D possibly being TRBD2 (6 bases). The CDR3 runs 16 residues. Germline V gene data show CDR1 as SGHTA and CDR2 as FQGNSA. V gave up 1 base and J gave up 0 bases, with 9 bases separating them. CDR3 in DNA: TGTGCCAGCAGCTTAGTTGCGGGACCGAACACCGGGGAGCTGTTTTTT. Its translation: CASSLVAGPNTGELFF.

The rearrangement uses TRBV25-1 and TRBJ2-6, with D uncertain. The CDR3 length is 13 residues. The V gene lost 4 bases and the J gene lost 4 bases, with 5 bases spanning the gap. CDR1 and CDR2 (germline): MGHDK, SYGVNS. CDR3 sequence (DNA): TGTGCCAGCAGTGCGACCGGGGCCAACGTCCTGACTTTC. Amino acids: CASSATGANVLTF.

CDR3 sequence (DNA): TGTGCCACCAGTGACCGTCTATTTAATGAGCAGTTCTTC. It translates to CATSDRLFNEQFF. The chain carries TRBV24-1 and TRBJ2-1; D ambiguous. The germline gives CDR1 KGHDR, CDR2 SFDVKD. CDR3 length: 13 residues. V was clipped by 4 bases and J by 7 bases, with 10 bases between them.

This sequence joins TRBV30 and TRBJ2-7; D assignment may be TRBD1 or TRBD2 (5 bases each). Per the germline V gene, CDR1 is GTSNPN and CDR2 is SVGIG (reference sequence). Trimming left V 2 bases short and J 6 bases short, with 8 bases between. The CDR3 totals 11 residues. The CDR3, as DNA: TGTGCCTGGAGTTGGGACGGCGAGCAGTACTTC. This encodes CAWSWDGEQYF.

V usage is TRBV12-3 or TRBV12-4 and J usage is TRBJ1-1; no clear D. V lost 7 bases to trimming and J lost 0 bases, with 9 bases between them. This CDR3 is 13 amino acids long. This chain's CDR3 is CASNADMNTEAFF. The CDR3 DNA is TGTGCCAGCAACGCCGACATGAACACTGAAGCTTTCTTT.

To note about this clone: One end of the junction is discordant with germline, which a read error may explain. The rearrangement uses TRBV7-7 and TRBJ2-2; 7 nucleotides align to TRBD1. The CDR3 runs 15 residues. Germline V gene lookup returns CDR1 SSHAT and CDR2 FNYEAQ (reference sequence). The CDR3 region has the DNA TGTGCTAGCAGCTTAGAAGCGACAGGGACCGGGGAGCTGTTTTTT. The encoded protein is CASSLEATGTGELFF.

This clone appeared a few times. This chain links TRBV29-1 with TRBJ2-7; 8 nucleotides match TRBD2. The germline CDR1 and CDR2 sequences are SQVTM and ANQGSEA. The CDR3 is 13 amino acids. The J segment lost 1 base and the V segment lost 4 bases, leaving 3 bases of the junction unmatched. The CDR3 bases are TGCAGCGTTGTGGCTAGCGGGTCCTACGAGCAGTACTTC. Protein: CSVVASGSYEQYF.

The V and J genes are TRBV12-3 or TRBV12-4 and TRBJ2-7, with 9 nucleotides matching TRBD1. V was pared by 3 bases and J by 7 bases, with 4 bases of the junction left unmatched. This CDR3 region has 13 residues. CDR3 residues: CASSFGTGWEQYF. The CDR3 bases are TGTGCCAGCAGTTTCGGGACAGGGTGGGAGCAGTACTTC.

For the CDR3, the DNA is TGTGCCAGCAGCTTAGCGCCATTGGGGCTGAACACTGAAGCTTTCTTT. Translated, it gives CASSLAPLGLNTEAFF. V is TRBV7-6 and J is TRBJ1-1, with a possible D match to TRBD1 (5 bases). CDR1 and CDR2 from the germline V gene are SGHVS and FNYEAQ. The CDR3 totals 16 residues. V lost 0 bases, J lost 0 bases, and 11 bases lay in between.